The following is a T cell receptor (beta chain) sequence with its context. Authors' processing steps: Nucleated cell number was recorded as an estimate derived from reference gene primer amplification. Method: immunoSEQ multiplex PCR; TCRdb's copy keeps in-frame clones and lacks some. V, J and clone size are taken as reported in that table, and D and trimming were inferred from the DNA itself. The sample has 300,000 to 350,000 clones, over 80% seen once. Enrolment of Seattle patients took place during active infection, and they were followed longitudinally. The CDR3 length is 16 residues. Germline CDR1 and CDR2: SGDLS and YYNGEE. The V gene end was trimmed by 0 bases and the J gene end by 5 bases; junction bases not matched to a gene: 7. The source of the sample is a study of blood T cell repertoires in COVID-19. Study-level information: Italy, Spain and the United States were the sources of the convalescent and acute COVID-19 samples. PBMCs, B-cell-depleted T cells, or T cells provided the cDNA or gDNA that made up the material.

What was sequenced was peripheral blood. This chain links TRBV9 with TRBJ2-3; 9 positions match TRBD2. The receptor was isolated from a man aged 25-45 years with COVID-19, enrolled during active disease. This CDR3 is CASSVGGRAGGDTQYF. The CDR3 DNA sequence: TGTGCCAGCAGCGTAGGCGGGAGGGCCGGGGGAGATACGCAGTATTTT.